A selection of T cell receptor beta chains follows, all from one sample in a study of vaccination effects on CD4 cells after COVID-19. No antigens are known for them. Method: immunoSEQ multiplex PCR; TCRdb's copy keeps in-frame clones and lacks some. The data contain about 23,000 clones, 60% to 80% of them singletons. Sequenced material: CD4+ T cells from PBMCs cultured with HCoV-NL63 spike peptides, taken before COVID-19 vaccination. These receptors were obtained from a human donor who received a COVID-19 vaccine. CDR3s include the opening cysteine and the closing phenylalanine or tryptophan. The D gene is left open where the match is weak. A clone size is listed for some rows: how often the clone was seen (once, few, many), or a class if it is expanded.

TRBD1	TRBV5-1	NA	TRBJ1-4	CASSSTGGHGYEKLFF	TGCGCCAGCAGCTCGACAGGGGGTCACGGGTACGAAAAACTGTTTTTT
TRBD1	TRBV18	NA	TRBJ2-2	CASSPPTGGNTGELFF	TGTGCCAGCTCACCTCCGACAGGGGGTAACACCGGGGAGCTGTTTTTT
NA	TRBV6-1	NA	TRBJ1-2	CASSALGLAVDYGYTF	TGTGCCAGCAGTGCCCTAGGTCTCGCAGTAGACTATGGCTACACCTTC
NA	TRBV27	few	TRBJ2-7	CASSLSLGGSYEQYF	TGTGCCAGCAGTTTATCCTTAGGGGGATCCTACGAGCAGTACTTC
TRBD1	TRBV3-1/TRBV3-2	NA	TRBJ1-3	CASSLHGTGSGNTIYF	TGTGCCAGCAGCCTACACGGGACAGGCTCTGGAAACACCATATATTTT
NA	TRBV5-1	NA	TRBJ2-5	CASSSSVGLQETQYF	TGCGCCAGCAGCTCCTCTGTGGGGTTACAAGAGACCCAGTACTTC
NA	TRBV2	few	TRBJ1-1	CASSASGGAGSEAFF	TGTGCCAGCAGTGCTTCGGGGGGCGCTGGATCTGAAGCTTTCTTT
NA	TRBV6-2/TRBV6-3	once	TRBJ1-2	CASSPPFGYTF	TGTGCCAGCAGCCCCCCTTTTGGCTACACCTTC
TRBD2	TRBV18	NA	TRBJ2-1	CASSATSGGAGEQFF	TGTGCCAGCTCAGCCACTAGCGGGGGGGCCGGTGAGCAGTTCTTC
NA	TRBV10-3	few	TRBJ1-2	CAIPDWGAYGYTF	TGTGCCATCCCAGACTGGGGGGCCTATGGCTACACCTTC